This TCR beta chain was retrieved from a study of T cell clusters in autoimmune cytopenias. TRB rearrangements were amplified by touch-down multiplex PCR with mixed TRB-A/B primers. No DNA is given; TCRdb re-called the multiplex PCR reads and lists each CDR3 protein once. The repertoire table contains some 3,000 distinct CDR3 sequences. Study-wide findings and caveats: A dominant lymphoma-associated repertoire apparently masked the cluster-lack signature in secondary cytopenia versus chronic lymphocytic leukemia. TRB repertoire shifts in secondary cytopenia and chronic lymphocytic leukemia mostly reflected lymphoma, not autoimmunity. Primary autoimmune cytopenia patients seemingly lacked the physiological T cell clusters found in healthy donors.

TRB amplification used approximately 270 ng of peripheral blood genomic DNA. This CDR3 has 15 amino acids. Germline V lookup: CDR1 MNHEY, CDR2 SMNVEV (reference sequence). This clonotype shows up as medium-sized by frequency. Its antigen is unidentified. The sample consisted of peripheral blood. The chain uses TRBV27 and TRBJ2-1; checking the TCRdb D call of TRBD2 is not possible without DNA. This receptor was taken from a human donor with an autoimmune cytopenia or autoimmune hepatitis (not recorded which). CDR3 in amino acids: CASRPSSGVYNEQFF.